This TCR beta chain was found in a study of cytomegalovirus exposure and HLA in healthy donors. These donors were members of the roughly 120-subject validation cohort, a group separate from the approximately 670-subject first cohort. Study findings and constraints: Despite most TCR sequences being rare, some public TCRs occurred in many donors. CMV antigen specificity was confirmed in vitro for a few CMV-associated chains. Cytomegalovirus association was assigned to more than 150 TCR beta chains.

TCRdb keeps only in-frame clones here, not all; method: immunoSEQ multiplex PCR. The table records fewer than 200,000 clones, roughly nine tenths of them present only once. V was cut by 8 bases and J by 2 bases, with 19 bases left in between. From germline, CDR1 is SNHLY and CDR2 FYNNEI. The CDR3 totals 15 residues. A single count supports this clone. What it binds is unknown. The clonotype originates from a woman younger than 45 in good health and CMV-seronegative. The chain links TRBV2 to TRBJ2-7, with a weak D call TRBD2 (7 bases). The source material was PBMCs. The CDR3 region is CASSLTAGQAYEQYF. The DNA of the CDR3 is TGTGCCAGCTCCCTTACAGCGGGACAAGCCTACGAGCAGTACTTC.